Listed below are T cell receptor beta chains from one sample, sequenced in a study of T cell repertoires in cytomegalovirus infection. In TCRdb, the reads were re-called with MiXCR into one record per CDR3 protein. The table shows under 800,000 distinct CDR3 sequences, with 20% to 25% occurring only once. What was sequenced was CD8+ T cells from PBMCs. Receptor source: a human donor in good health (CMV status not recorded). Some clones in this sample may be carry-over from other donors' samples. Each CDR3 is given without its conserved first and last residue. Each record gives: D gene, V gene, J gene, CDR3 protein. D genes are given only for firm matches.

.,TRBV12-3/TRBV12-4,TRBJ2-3,ASSLGEEMTDTQY
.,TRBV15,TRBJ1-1,ATSRAGGEAF
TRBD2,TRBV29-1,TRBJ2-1,SGVLWDYNEQF
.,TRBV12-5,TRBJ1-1,AGQSGGQGTEAF
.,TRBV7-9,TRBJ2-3,ASSPLLRGIRTDTQY
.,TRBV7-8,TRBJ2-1,ASSSEPPDRPSYNEQF
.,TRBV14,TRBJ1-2,ASSQAGLYCGYT
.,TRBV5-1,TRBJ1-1,ASSFAGGNTEAF
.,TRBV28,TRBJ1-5,ASSFPPGVNQPQH
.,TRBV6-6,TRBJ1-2,ASTLRVEGYGYT
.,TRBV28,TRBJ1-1,ASSFLGDGEIAF
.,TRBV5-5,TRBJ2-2,ASALAATGELF
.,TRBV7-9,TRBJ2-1,ASSLAGGSLTYNEQF
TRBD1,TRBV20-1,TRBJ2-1,SASKEDRASYNEQF
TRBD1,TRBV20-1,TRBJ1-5,SAFPQGAGSNQPQH
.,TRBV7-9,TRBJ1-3,ASSPPGLGRNTIY
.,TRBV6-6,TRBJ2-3,ASSYGMTAPSTDTQY
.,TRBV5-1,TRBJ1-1,ASSARDKNTEAF
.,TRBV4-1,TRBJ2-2,ASSQVGPTNTGELF
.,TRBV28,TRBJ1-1,ASSLSGGGDTEAF
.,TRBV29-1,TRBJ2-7,SALVGGVERAEQY
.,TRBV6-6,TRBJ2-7,ASSYVEGSYEQY
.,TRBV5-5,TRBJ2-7,ASSLEAGSGYEQY
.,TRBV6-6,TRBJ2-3,ASSRTTDTDTQY
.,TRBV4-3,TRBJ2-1,ASSQGIQGRYNEQF
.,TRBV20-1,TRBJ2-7,SAEPPTGWLAYEQY
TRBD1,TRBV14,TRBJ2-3,ASSPRDRRMDTQY
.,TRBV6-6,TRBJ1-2,ASRSRENYGYT
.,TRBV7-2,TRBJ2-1,ASSLAPQGSSYDEQF
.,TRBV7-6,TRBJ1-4,ASSLLLADKEKLF
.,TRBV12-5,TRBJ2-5,ASGLGFETQY
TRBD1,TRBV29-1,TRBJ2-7,SVDGTDSYEQY
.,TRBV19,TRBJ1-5,ASNHRERNQPQH
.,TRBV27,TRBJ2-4,ASSLAGMGRNIQY
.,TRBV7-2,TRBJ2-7,ASSLGRAERYEQY
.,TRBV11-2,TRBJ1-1,ASSLSEGGNTEAF
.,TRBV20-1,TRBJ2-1,SARTFLGNEQF